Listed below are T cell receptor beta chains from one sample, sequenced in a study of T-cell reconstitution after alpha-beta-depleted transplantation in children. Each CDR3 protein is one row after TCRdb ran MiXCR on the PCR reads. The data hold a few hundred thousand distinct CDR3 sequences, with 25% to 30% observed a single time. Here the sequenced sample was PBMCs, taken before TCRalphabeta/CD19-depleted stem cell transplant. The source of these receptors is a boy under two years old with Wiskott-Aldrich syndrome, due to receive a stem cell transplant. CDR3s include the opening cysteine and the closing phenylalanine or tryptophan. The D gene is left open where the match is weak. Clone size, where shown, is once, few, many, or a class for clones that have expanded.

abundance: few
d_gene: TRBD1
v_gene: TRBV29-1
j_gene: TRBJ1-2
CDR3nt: TGCAGCGTGTGGGACAGCGGCTACACCTTC
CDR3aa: CSVWDSGYTF

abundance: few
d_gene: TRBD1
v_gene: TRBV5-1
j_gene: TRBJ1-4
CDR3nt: TGCGCCAGCAGCCGTTCGGGACAGGGTTCGCCAACTAATGAAAAACTGTTTTTT
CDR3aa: CASSRSGQGSPTNEKLFF

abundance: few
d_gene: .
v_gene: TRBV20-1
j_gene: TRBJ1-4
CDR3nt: TGCAGTGCTACCGACGGACTTAATGAAAAACTGTTTTTT
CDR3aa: CSATDGLNEKLFF

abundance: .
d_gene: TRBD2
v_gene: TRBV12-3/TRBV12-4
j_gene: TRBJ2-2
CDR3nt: TGTGCCAGCAGCCCTGGGGGAGCGGGAGGCCAGCTGTTTTTT
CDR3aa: CASSPGGAGGQLFF

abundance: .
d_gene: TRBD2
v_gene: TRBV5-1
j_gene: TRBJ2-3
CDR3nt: TGCGCCAGCAGCTTGGTTAGCGGGGGTGATGCGCAGTATTTT
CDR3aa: CASSLVSGGDAQYF

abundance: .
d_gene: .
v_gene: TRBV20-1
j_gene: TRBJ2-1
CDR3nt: TGCAGTGCTAGAGGAGGGGGAGGGGTATACAATGAGCAGTTCTTC
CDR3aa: CSARGGGGVYNEQFF

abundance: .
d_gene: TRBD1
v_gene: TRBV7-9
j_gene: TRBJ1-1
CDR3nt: TGTGCCAGCAGCCCAGGACAGGATCGAGTCACTGAAGCTTTCTTT
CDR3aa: CASSPGQDRVTEAFF

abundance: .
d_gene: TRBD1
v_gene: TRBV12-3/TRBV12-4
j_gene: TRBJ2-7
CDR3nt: TGTGCCAGCAGTTCGGACAGGGGCTCCTACGAGCAGTACTTC
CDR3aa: CASSSDRGSYEQYF

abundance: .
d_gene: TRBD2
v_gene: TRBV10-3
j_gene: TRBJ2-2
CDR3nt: TGTGCCTCGACCGCACGGGGACTAGCGGACGGGGAGCTGTTTTTT
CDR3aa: CASTARGLADGELFF

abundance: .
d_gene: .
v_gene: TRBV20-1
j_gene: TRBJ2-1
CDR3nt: TGCAGTGCTAGAGAGATCAAGACCGGGTCCCTCGCCTACAATGAGCAGTTCTTC
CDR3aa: CSAREIKTGSLAYNEQFF

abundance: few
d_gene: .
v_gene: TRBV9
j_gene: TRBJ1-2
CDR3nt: TGTGCCAGCAGCGTAGGACATAACTATGGCTACACCTTC
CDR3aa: CASSVGHNYGYTF

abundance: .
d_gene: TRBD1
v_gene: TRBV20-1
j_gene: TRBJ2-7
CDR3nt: TGCAGTGCCCCGACAGGGAAAATCGCTTGGGAGCAGTACTTC
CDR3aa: CSAPTGKIAWEQYF

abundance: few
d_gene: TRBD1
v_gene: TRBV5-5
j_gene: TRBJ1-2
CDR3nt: TGTGCCAGCACACCGGGACAGGGGGATTTTGGCTACACCTTC
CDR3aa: CASTPGQGDFGYTF

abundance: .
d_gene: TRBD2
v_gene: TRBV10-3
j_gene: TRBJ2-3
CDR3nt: TGTGCCATCAGTGAGGGGCCAGCGGGAGCCGGAGATACGCAGTATTTT
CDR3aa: CAISEGPAGAGDTQYF

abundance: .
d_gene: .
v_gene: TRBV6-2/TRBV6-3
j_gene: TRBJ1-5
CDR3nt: TGTGCCAGCAGCAAATTGGGTTATAGCAATCAGCCCCAGCATTTT
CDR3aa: CASSKLGYSNQPQHF

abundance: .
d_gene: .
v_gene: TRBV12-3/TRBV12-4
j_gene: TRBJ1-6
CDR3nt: TGTGCCAGCAGCCTGACGGGACCCTATAATTCACCCCTCCACTTT
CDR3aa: CASSLTGPYNSPLHF

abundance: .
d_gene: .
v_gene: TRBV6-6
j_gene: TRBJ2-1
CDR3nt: TGTGCCAGCGGGGACTACAATGAGCAGTTCTTC
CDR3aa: CASGDYNEQFF

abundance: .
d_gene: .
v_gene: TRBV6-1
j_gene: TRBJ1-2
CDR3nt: TGTGCCAGCAGTGAGTCCAACGGGGGTAGCTATGGCTACACCTTC
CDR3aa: CASSESNGGSYGYTF

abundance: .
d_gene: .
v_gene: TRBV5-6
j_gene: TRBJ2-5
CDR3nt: TGTGCCAGCAGCTTGGTGGGGGGGCGCAGAGAGACCCAGTACTTC
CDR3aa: CASSLVGGRRETQYF

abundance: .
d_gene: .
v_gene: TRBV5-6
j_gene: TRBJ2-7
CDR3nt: TGTGCCAGCAGCTTCGGGGAAGGTGTGTTTCCCTACGAGCAGTACTTC
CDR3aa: CASSFGEGVFPYEQYF

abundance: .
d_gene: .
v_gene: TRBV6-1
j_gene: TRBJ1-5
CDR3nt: TGTGCCAGCAGTGGTTTTCGACAGCCCCAGCATTTT
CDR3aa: CASSGFRQPQHF

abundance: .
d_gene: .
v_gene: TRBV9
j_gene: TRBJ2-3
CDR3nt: TGTGCCAGCAGCGGGTTAGCGAGCACAGATACGCAGTATTTT
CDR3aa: CASSGLASTDTQYF

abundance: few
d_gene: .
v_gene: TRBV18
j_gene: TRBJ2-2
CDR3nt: TGTGCCAGCTCACCAGGGCCGAAGAACACCGGGGAGCTGTTTTTT
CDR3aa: CASSPGPKNTGELFF

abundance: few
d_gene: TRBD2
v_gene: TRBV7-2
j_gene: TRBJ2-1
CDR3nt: TGTGCCAGCAGCTTATTTACTAGCGGGCGTTACAATGAGCAGTTCTTC
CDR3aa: CASSLFTSGRYNEQFF

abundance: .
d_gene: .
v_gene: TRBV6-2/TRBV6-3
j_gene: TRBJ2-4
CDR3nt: TGTGCCAGCAGTGTAAATAGGGACGCCAAAAACATTCAGTACTTC
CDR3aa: CASSVNRDAKNIQYF

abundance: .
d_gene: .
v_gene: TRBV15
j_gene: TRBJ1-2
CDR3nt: TGTGCCACCAGCAGAGAAGGGTCCGGGGGCTATGGCTACACCTTC
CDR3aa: CATSREGSGGYGYTF

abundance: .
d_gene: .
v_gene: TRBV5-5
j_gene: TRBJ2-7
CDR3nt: TGTGCCAGCAGCACGGGCGTTTTTTACGAGCAGTACTTC
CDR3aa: CASSTGVFYEQYF

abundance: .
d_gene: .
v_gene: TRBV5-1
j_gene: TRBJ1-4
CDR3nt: TGCGCCAGCAGCTTTGGACGGGCAACTAATGAAAAACTGTTTTTT
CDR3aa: CASSFGRATNEKLFF

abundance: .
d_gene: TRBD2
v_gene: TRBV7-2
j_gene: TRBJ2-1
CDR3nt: TGTGCCAGCAGCCCAGGTCTGGGGAGGGCCTACAATGAGCAGTTCTTC
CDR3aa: CASSPGLGRAYNEQFF

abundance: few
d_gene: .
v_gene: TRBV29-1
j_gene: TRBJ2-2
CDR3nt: TGCAGCGTTGTACAGACCACCGGGGAGCTGTTTTTT
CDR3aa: CSVVQTTGELFF

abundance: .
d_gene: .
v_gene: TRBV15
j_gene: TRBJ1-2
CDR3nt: TGTGCCACCAGCAGAGATCTGGGGGATGGCGGCTACACCTTC
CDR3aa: CATSRDLGDGGYTF

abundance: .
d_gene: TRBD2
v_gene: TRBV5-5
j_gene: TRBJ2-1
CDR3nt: TGTGCCAGCAGCTTGGTATATCTAGCGGGAGTATCCTACAATGAGCAGTTCTTC
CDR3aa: CASSLVYLAGVSYNEQFF

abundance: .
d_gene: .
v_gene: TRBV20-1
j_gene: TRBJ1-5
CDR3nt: TGCAGTGCTAGGGTGGGTGGGTTTGGACAGCCCCAGCATTTT
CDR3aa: CSARVGGFGQPQHF

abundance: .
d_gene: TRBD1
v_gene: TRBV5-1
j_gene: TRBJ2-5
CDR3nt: TGCGCCAGCAGCAGGGGACAGGTCCAAGGAGAGACCCAGTACTTC
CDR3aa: CASSRGQVQGETQYF

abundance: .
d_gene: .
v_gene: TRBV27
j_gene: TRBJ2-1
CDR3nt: TGTGCCGGCAGTTTCATCACAGGAATCAAAACCGGCAATGAGCAGTTCTTC
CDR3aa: CAGSFITGIKTGNEQFF

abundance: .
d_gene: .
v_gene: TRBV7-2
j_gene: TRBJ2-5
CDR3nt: TGTGCCAGCAGCTTTATAGGAGACCGGGAGACCCAGTACTTC
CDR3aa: CASSFIGDRETQYF

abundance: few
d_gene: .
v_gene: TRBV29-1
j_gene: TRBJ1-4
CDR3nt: TGCAGCGTTGCAGTGGGGGCAGGGGCTAATGAAAAACTGTTTTTT
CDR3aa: CSVAVGAGANEKLFF

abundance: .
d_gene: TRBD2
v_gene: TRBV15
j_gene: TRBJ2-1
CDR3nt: TGTGCCACCAGCAGAGTGAGTAGCGGGAGGGCCAATGAGCAGTTCTTC
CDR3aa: CATSRVSSGRANEQFF

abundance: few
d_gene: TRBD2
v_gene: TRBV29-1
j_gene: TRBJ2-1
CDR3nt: TGCAGCGTTGAAGGACTAGCGGTTGAGCAGTTCTTC
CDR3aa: CSVEGLAVEQFF

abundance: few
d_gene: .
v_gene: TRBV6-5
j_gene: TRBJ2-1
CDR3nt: TGTGCCAGCAGTTACCTCCACAGCGGCGATGAGCAGTTCTTC
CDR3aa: CASSYLHSGDEQFF

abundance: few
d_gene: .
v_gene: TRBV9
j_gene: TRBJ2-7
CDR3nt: TGTGCCAGCAGCGGCCCACTTTACGGGGAGCAGTACTTC
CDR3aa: CASSGPLYGEQYF

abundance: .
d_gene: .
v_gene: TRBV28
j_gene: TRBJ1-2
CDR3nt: TGTGCCAGCAGTTCGACACGGAGCTATGGCTACACCTTC
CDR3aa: CASSSTRSYGYTF

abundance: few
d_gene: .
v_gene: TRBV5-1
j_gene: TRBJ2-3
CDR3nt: TGCGCCAGCAAGATGGTCGCGGGGCCCTCCACAGATACGCAGTATTTT
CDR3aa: CASKMVAGPSTDTQYF

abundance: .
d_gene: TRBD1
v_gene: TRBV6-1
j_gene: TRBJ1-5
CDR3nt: TGTGCCAGCAGGTCAACAGGGGGCGGAGGGCAGCCCCAGCATTTT
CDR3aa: CASRSTGGGGQPQHF

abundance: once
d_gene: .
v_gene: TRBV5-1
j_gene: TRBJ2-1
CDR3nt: TGCGCCAGCAGCTTGGACGAGTGGCAGGGCAATGAGCAGTTCTTC
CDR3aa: CASSLDEWQGNEQFF

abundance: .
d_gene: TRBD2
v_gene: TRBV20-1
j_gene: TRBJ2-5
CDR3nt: TGCAGTACCCCGGGACTAGCGGGAGAAGAGACCCAGTACTTC
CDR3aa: CSTPGLAGEETQYF